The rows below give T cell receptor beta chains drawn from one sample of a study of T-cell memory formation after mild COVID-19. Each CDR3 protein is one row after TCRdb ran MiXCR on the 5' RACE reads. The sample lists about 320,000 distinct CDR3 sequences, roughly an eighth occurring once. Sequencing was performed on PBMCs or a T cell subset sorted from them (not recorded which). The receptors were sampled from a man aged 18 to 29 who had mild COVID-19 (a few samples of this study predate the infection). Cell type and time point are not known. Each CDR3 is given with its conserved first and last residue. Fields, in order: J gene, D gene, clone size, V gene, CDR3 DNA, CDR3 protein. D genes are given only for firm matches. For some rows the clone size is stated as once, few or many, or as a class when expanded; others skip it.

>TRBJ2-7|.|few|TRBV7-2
TGTGCCAGCAGCCCCTGGGACGGATACGAGCAGTACTTC
CASSPWDGYEQYF
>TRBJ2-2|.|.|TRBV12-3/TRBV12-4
TGTGCCAGCAGTAAGAGGCGCCCGTCGAACACCGGGGAGCTGTTTTTT
CASSKRRPSNTGELFF
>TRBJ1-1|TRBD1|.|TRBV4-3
TGCGCCAGCAGCCAATTGGCAGGGGGCTGGGAGGAAGCTTTCTTT
CASSQLAGGWEEAFF
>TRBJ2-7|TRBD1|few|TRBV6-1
TGTGCCAGCAGTGCAGCGACAGGGTCCGAGCAGTACTTC
CASSAATGSEQYF
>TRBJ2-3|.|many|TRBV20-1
TGCAGTGCTAGGTCACTGGGACAAAATACGCAGTATTTT
CSARSLGQNTQYF
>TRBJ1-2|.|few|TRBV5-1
TGCGCCAGCAGCTTGCCTTCAGGGACACACTATGGCTACACCTTC
CASSLPSGTHYGYTF
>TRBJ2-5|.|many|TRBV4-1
TGCGCCAGCAGCCAAGATGGCCTAGCCGGGGAGACCCAGTACTTC
CASSQDGLAGETQYF
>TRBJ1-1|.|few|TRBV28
TGTGCCAGCAGTTTCGGCAGGGTCCGATTCTTGAACACTGAAGCTTTCTTT
CASSFGRVRFLNTEAFF
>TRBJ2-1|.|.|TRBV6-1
TGTGCCAGCAGTGAAGGACGGCCCCAGGGGCAGTTCTTC
CASSEGRPQGQFF
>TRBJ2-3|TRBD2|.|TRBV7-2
TGTGCCAGCCCCCCCCGCGGGGGGGCAGATACGCAGTATTTT
CASPPRGGADTQYF
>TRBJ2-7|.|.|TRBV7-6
TGTGCCAGCAGCTTAGCTCCTCGGGGCCGCATGCGGTCCTACGAGCAGTACTTC
CASSLAPRGRMRSYEQYF
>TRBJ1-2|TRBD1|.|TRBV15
TGTGCCACCAGCAGAAGACAGGGGGGAGGCTACACCTTC
CATSRRQGGGYTF
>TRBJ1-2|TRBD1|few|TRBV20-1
TGCAGTGCTAGAGACCGGGACAGGGGGCGCCTCTATGGCTACACCTTC
CSARDRDRGRLYGYTF
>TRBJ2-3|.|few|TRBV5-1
TGCGCCAGCAGCTTACGGGGCGCGCATGATACGCAGTATTTT
CASSLRGAHDTQYF
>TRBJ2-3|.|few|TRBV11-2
TGTGCCAGCAGCTTGAAGGGGAGTACAGATACGCAGTATTTT
CASSLKGSTDTQYF
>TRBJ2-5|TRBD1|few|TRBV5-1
TGCGCCAGCAGCCAACAGGGGACGGAGACCCAGTACTTC
CASSQQGTETQYF